Presented here are 10 T cell receptor beta chains from one specimen sequenced in a study of blood T cells in healthy people across ages. A second roughly 7 to 12 cycle PCR used barcoded and J-beta primers. One entry per CDR3 protein results from TCRdb running MiXCR on the 5' RACE reads. Found here are 1.6 million or so distinct CDR3 sequences, about 31% of them singletons; the top ten hold roughly 12%. Sequencing was performed on blood. The receptors stem from a woman aged 25-40 years in good health.

A few counts support this clonotype. CDR3 amino acids: CASSSGLAGGYTDTQYF. The DNA of the CDR3 is TGCGCCAGCAGCTCGGGACTAGCGGGAGGCTACACAGATACGCAGTATTTT. This chain connects TRBV5-1 to TRBJ2-3; TRBD2 matches at 15 bases. Germline values: CDR1 SGHRS, CDR2 YFSETQ. V lost 3 bases to trimming and J lost 2 bases; unmatched junction nucleotides: 4. The CDR3 extends over 17 amino acids.

This rearrangement joins TRBV5-1 to TRBJ1-1; a possible D gene is TRBD1 (6 bases). CDR3 length: 14 residues. V was shortened by 4 bases and J by 5 bases, with 15 bases between the two germline ends. Germline CDR1 reads SGHRS; CDR2 reads YFSETQ. Written as DNA, the CDR3 is TGCGCCAGCAGCCTGGACAGTCCAGGGACTGAAGCTTTCTTT. Its protein product is CASSLDSPGTEAFF.

This clonotype turned up a few times. The chain uses TRBV9 and TRBJ2-7, with 8 bases aligning to TRBD2. Unmatched junction bases numbered 11, after V lost 2 bases and J lost 4 bases. The CDR3 contains 16 residues. Germline V CDR1 and CDR2: SGDLS, YYNGEE. DNA for the CDR3: TGTGCCAGCAGCGTTAAGGTAGCGGGGATGGCTTACGAGCAGTACTTC. Amino acids: CASSVKVAGMAYEQYF.

In its sample, this clonotype was seen a few times. The chain joins TRBV19 to TRBJ1-2, with 7 bases aligning to TRBD1. Germline V gives CDR1 LNHDA, CDR2 SQIVND (reference sequence). The CDR3 covers 15 residues. V shed 3 bases, J shed 1 base, and the junction held 5 bases outside the gene matches. The chain's CDR3 is CASSIGTEINYGYTF. The CDR3 DNA sequence: TGTGCCAGTAGTATCGGGACAGAGATTAACTATGGCTACACCTTC.

This clonotype was recorded at least ten times. The chain combines TRBV29-1 with TRBJ2-3; the D call may be TRBD1 or TRBD2 (6 bases each). This CDR3 has 13 residues. CDR1 is SQVTM and CDR2 is ANQGSEA in the germline V gene. Trimming took 7 bases from V and 6 from J, leaving 17 bases between them. The DNA for the CDR3 is TGCAGCGCCACCCCCGGGGGCCCTGATACGCAGTATTTT. It specifies CSATPGGPDTQYF.

Only a few counts were recorded for this clonotype. The chain couples TRBV18 to TRBJ1-6, with no clear D. Trimming shortened V by 0 bases and J by 4 bases, and 7 bases separated the two germline ends. In germline, CDR1 is KGHSH, CDR2 LQKENI. This CDR3 contains 15 residues. The CDR3 bases are TGTGCCAGCTCACCACCAGGCGGGTATAATTCACCCCTCCACTTT. Translation: CASSPPGGYNSPLHF.

V usage is TRBV18 and J usage is TRBJ2-1, with TRBD1 matching 7 bases. Germline CDR1 KGHSH, CDR2 LQKENI. J gave up 9 bases and V 3 bases, and 11 bases lay outside the gene matches. This CDR3 comprises 15 residues. The CDR3 protein is CASSPTTGRLFEQFF. The CDR3, as DNA: TGTGCCAGCTCACCGACGACAGGGCGTCTTTTTGAGCAGTTCTTC.

In this sample, this clonotype turned up a few times. The rearrangement links TRBV10-3 to TRBJ2-5; 7 bases agree with TRBD2. J gave up 1 base and V 8 bases, and 10 bases lay outside the gene matches. The CDR3 consists of 15 residues. Germline V lookup: CDR1 ENHRY, CDR2 SYGVKD. In DNA form, the CDR3 reads TGTGCCATCGGATCTCCGGGGGGAGGCCAAGAGACCCAGTACTTC. This codes for CAIGSPGGGQETQYF.

The chain has TRBV7-3 and TRBJ2-1; no reliable D call. The V end was cut by 2 bases, the J end by 9 bases, with 14 bases between. This CDR3 is 14 amino acids long. Germline loops: CDR1 SGHTA, CDR2 FQGTGA. The CDR3 DNA reads TGTGCCAGCAGCTTAGACGGCCCCGGGTTTGAGCAGTTCTTC. This encodes CASSLDGPGFEQFF.

The genes are TRBV3-1 and TRBJ2-1; the D gene is possibly TRBD1 (5 bases). This CDR3 has 12 residues. Germline values: CDR1 LGHDT, CDR2 YNNKEL (reference sequence). With 4 bases removed from V and 12 bases from J, the gap between germline ends came to 13 bases. CDR3 bases: TGTGCCAGCAGCCTACTAAGGGGCGGGCAGTTCTTC. This codes for CASSLLRGGQFF.